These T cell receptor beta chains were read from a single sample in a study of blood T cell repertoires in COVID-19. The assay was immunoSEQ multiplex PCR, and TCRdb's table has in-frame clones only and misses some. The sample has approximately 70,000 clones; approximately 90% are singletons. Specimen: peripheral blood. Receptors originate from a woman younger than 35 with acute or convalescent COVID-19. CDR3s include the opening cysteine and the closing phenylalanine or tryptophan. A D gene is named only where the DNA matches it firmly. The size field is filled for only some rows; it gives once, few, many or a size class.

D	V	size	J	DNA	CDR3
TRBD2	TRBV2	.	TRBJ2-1	TGTGCCAGCAGCTGGGAGGGGAGCTCCTACAATGAGCAGTTCTTC	CASSWEGSSYNEQFF
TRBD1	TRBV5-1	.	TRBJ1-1	TGCGCCAGCAGCCCTAATACAGGGGCGGGCAACACTGAAGCTTTCTTT	CASSPNTGAGNTEAFF
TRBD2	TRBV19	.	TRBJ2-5	TGTGCCAGTAGTAAACTAGCGGCGCCCCAAGAGACCCAGTACTTC	CASSKLAAPQETQYF
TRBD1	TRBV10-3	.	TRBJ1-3	TGTGCCATCAGACCCGGGACAGGTGGAAACACCATATATTTT	CAIRPGTGGNTIYF
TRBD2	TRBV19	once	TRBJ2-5	TGTGCCACCACGGCCGGGACTAGCGTTGAAGAGACCCAGTACTTC	CATTAGTSVEETQYF
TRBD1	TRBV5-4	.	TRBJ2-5	TGTGCCAGCAGCCTGGACAGGGGTGAGACCCAGTACTTC	CASSLDRGETQYF
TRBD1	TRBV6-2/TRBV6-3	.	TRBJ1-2	TGTGCCAGCAGCGTTTCATTGAAGACAGGGTTCACCTATGGCTACACCTTC	CASSVSLKTGFTYGYTF
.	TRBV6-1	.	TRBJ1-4	TGTGCCAGCAGTGAGCTCTCACAGACAACTAATGAAAAACTGTTTTTT	CASSELSQTTNEKLFF
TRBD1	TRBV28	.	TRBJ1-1	TGTGCCAGCAGTCAGCCGGGACAGGGGAACACTGAAGCTTTCTTT	CASSQPGQGNTEAFF
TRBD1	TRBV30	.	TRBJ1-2	TGTGCCTGGAGGGGGGACAGGGGGATTGGAGGCTACACCTTC	CAWRGDRGIGGYTF
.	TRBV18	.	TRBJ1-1	TGTGCCAGCTCACCATTGACTGGAGTGGTGAACACTGAAGCTTTCTTT	CASSPLTGVVNTEAFF
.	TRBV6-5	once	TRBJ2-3	TGTGCCAGCTCGGGGGTTGTAAGGACAGATACGCAGTATTTT	CASSGVVRTDTQYF
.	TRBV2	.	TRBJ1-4	TGTGCCAGCAGGGTGAGCCCGGAAAAACTGTTTTTT	CASRVSPEKLFF
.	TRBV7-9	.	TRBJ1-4	TGTGCCAGCAGCTCACCGGGGGTCAATGAAAAACTGTTTTTT	CASSSPGVNEKLFF
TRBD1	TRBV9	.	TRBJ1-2	TGTGCCAGCAGCGCGACAGGGGAGAAGTCCTATGGCTACACCTTC	CASSATGEKSYGYTF
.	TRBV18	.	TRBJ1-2	TGTGCCAGCTCACAATCGGAGGCCGCTAGATATGGCTACACCTTC	CASSQSEAARYGYTF
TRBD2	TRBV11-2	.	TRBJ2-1	TGTGCCAGCAGTTCTCACGGGGGAGGGTTCTACAATGAGCAGTTCTTC	CASSSHGGGFYNEQFF
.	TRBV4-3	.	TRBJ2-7	TGCGCCAGCAGCCAGTCCGCGCGGTCGGCGTCCGAGCAGTACTTC	CASSQSARSASEQYF